These T cell receptor beta chains were read from a single sample in a study of blood T cell repertoires in COVID-19. Clones were read by immunoSEQ multiplex PCR, and TCRdb kept only the in-frame ones, dropping some. The sample holds under 150,000 clones, roughly 86% seen once. Sequenced: peripheral blood. The receptors here all came from a human donor in a cohort sampled during active COVID-19. CDR3s include the opening cysteine and the closing phenylalanine or tryptophan. The D gene is left open where the match is weak. Clone sizes are given selectively: once, few, many, or a class where the clone is expanded.

j_call: TRBJ2-7; d_call: TRBD2; clone_size: .; v_call: TRBV5-5; cdr3_aa: CASSLFLGLTSGEPKQYF; cdr3_nt: TGTGCCAGCAGCTTGTTTTTGGGTTTGACTAGCGGGGAACCGAAGCAGTACTTC
j_call: TRBJ2-2; d_call: TRBD2; clone_size: .; v_call: TRBV7-6; cdr3_aa: CASSPSGGNTGELFF; cdr3_nt: TGTGCCAGCAGCCCTAGCGGGGGGAACACCGGGGAGCTGTTTTTT
j_call: TRBJ2-2; d_call: .; clone_size: .; v_call: TRBV7-2; cdr3_aa: CASSLVVVDLAGELFF; cdr3_nt: TGTGCCAGCAGCTTAGTCGTTGTAGATCTCGCCGGGGAGCTGTTTTTT
j_call: TRBJ2-7; d_call: TRBD1; clone_size: .; v_call: TRBV19; cdr3_aa: CASSRGPDRGSYEQYF; cdr3_nt: TGTGCCAGTAGCCGTGGCCCGGACAGGGGCTCCTACGAGCAGTACTTC
j_call: TRBJ2-1; d_call: TRBD2; clone_size: once; v_call: TRBV4-3; cdr3_aa: CASSQSLAGGRYNEQFF; cdr3_nt: TGCGCCAGCAGCCAAAGTCTAGCGGGGGGCCGATACAATGAGCAGTTCTTC
j_call: TRBJ2-3; d_call: TRBD1; clone_size: .; v_call: TRBV5-1; cdr3_aa: CASSPPGTGDYTDTQYF; cdr3_nt: TGCGCCAGCAGCCCCCCCGGGACAGGGGACTACACAGATACGCAGTATTTT
j_call: TRBJ2-2; d_call: TRBD1; clone_size: .; v_call: TRBV7-9; cdr3_aa: CASSLPVGPGGPNTGELFF; cdr3_nt: TGTGCCAGCAGCTTGCCAGTCGGGCCAGGGGGCCCGAACACCGGGGAGCTGTTTTTT
j_call: TRBJ2-2; d_call: .; clone_size: few; v_call: TRBV18; cdr3_aa: CASSPGMAGSTTGELFF; cdr3_nt: TGTGCCAGCTCACCAGGGATGGCGGGGAGCACCACCGGGGAGCTGTTTTTT
j_call: TRBJ2-2; d_call: TRBD2; clone_size: .; v_call: TRBV6-4; cdr3_aa: CASSSVGRAGELFF; cdr3_nt: TGTGCCAGCAGTTCCGTCGGGAGGGCCGGGGAGCTGTTTTTT
j_call: TRBJ1-2; d_call: .; clone_size: .; v_call: TRBV5-6; cdr3_aa: CASSLGGDYGYTF; cdr3_nt: TGTGCCAGCAGCTTAGGCGGAGACTATGGCTACACCTTC
j_call: TRBJ1-2; d_call: TRBD1; clone_size: .; v_call: TRBV30; cdr3_aa: CAWNPGQGNYGYTF; cdr3_nt: TGTGCCTGGAACCCGGGACAGGGAAACTATGGCTACACCTTC
j_call: TRBJ1-6; d_call: .; clone_size: .; v_call: TRBV19; cdr3_aa: CASSMSNSPLHF; cdr3_nt: TGTGCCAGTAGTATGAGTAATTCACCCCTCCACTTT
j_call: TRBJ1-1; d_call: TRBD1; clone_size: .; v_call: TRBV28; cdr3_aa: CASSSLRTGYTEAFF; cdr3_nt: TGTGCCAGCAGTTCCCTCCGGACAGGGTACACTGAAGCTTTCTTT
j_call: TRBJ2-1; d_call: .; clone_size: .; v_call: TRBV7-3; cdr3_aa: CASSFTGGQVSGNEQFF; cdr3_nt: TGTGCCAGCAGTTTTACGGGGGGACAGGTATCAGGCAATGAGCAGTTCTTC
j_call: TRBJ2-2; d_call: .; clone_size: .; v_call: TRBV7-3; cdr3_aa: CASGDLSSGELFF; cdr3_nt: TGTGCCAGCGGGGACTTGAGTAGCGGGGAGCTGTTTTTT
j_call: TRBJ1-4; d_call: .; clone_size: .; v_call: TRBV5-1; cdr3_aa: CASSLLGARGKLFF; cdr3_nt: TGCGCCAGCAGCTTGCTGGGGGCTCGGGGAAAACTGTTTTTT
j_call: TRBJ1-5; d_call: .; clone_size: .; v_call: TRBV13; cdr3_aa: CASSLGGPNQPQHF; cdr3_nt: TGTGCCAGCAGCTTAGGGGGCCCCAATCAGCCCCAGCATTTT
j_call: TRBJ1-6; d_call: .; clone_size: .; v_call: TRBV30; cdr3_aa: CAWRSQGNSPLHF; cdr3_nt: TGTGCCTGGAGGTCGCAGGGGAATTCACCCCTCCACTTT
j_call: TRBJ2-1; d_call: TRBD2; clone_size: .; v_call: TRBV3-1/TRBV3-2; cdr3_aa: CASSQDRSGTLRRDNEQFF; cdr3_nt: TGTGCCAGCAGCCAAGATAGGAGCGGGACTCTCCGGAGGGACAATGAGCAGTTCTTC
j_call: TRBJ1-2; d_call: TRBD1; clone_size: .; v_call: TRBV5-1; cdr3_aa: CASSYLTGGDGYTF; cdr3_nt: TGCGCCAGCAGCTACCTAACAGGGGGAGATGGCTACACCTTC
j_call: TRBJ1-5; d_call: TRBD1; clone_size: .; v_call: TRBV6-5; cdr3_aa: CASSRDREMGQPQHF; cdr3_nt: TGTGCCAGCAGTCGCGACAGGGAAATGGGGCAGCCCCAGCATTTT
j_call: TRBJ2-7; d_call: TRBD1; clone_size: few; v_call: TRBV28; cdr3_aa: CASSLPRAGQGVINEQYF; cdr3_nt: TGTGCCAGCAGTTTACCCCGGGCGGGACAGGGGGTAATCAACGAGCAGTACTTC
j_call: TRBJ1-5; d_call: .; clone_size: .; v_call: TRBV5-8; cdr3_aa: CASSLGGGPSQPQHF; cdr3_nt: TGTGCCAGCAGCTTGGGCGGGGGCCCTAGTCAGCCCCAGCATTTT
j_call: TRBJ2-3; d_call: .; clone_size: once; v_call: TRBV9; cdr3_aa: CASSPGRMVDTQYF; cdr3_nt: TGTGCCAGCAGCCCAGGCAGGATGGTAGATACGCAGTATTTT
j_call: TRBJ2-3; d_call: .; clone_size: .; v_call: TRBV18; cdr3_aa: CASSPLGRSTDTQYF; cdr3_nt: TGTGCCAGCTCACCACTTGGCAGAAGCACAGATACGCAGTATTTT
j_call: TRBJ1-1; d_call: .; clone_size: .; v_call: TRBV6-1; cdr3_aa: CASSDAGRVNTEAFF; cdr3_nt: TGTGCCAGCAGTGATGCGGGACGGGTGAACACTGAAGCTTTCTTT
j_call: TRBJ2-3; d_call: TRBD1; clone_size: .; v_call: TRBV11-2; cdr3_aa: CASSFMDRFTDTQYF; cdr3_nt: TGTGCCAGCAGCTTCATGGACAGGTTCACAGATACGCAGTATTTT
j_call: TRBJ1-5; d_call: .; clone_size: .; v_call: TRBV30; cdr3_aa: CAWDYSRVNQPQHF; cdr3_nt: TGTGCCTGGGATTATAGCCGGGTGAATCAGCCCCAGCATTTT
j_call: TRBJ2-7; d_call: .; clone_size: .; v_call: TRBV4-1; cdr3_aa: CASSHPSIAGAGYEQYF; cdr3_nt: TGCGCCAGCAGCCACCCATCGATAGCAGGGGCAGGCTACGAGCAGTACTTC
j_call: TRBJ2-1; d_call: .; clone_size: .; v_call: TRBV4-1; cdr3_aa: CASSQDRGWVRNEQFF; cdr3_nt: TGCGCCAGCAGCCAAGATCGGGGTTGGGTCCGCAATGAGCAGTTCTTC
j_call: TRBJ1-4; d_call: TRBD1; clone_size: .; v_call: TRBV20-1; cdr3_aa: CSASKGSWTGGLEKLFF; cdr3_nt: TGCAGTGCTAGTAAGGGTAGCTGGACAGGGGGATTGGAAAAACTGTTTTTT
j_call: TRBJ2-3; d_call: .; clone_size: .; v_call: TRBV7-8; cdr3_aa: CASSFVQGPDTQYF; cdr3_nt: TGTGCCAGCAGCTTCGTCCAGGGCCCAGATACGCAGTATTTT
j_call: TRBJ1-5; d_call: TRBD1; clone_size: .; v_call: TRBV7-8; cdr3_aa: CASSRRTGVQPQHF; cdr3_nt: TGTGCCAGCAGCCGGAGGACAGGGGTTCAGCCCCAGCATTTT